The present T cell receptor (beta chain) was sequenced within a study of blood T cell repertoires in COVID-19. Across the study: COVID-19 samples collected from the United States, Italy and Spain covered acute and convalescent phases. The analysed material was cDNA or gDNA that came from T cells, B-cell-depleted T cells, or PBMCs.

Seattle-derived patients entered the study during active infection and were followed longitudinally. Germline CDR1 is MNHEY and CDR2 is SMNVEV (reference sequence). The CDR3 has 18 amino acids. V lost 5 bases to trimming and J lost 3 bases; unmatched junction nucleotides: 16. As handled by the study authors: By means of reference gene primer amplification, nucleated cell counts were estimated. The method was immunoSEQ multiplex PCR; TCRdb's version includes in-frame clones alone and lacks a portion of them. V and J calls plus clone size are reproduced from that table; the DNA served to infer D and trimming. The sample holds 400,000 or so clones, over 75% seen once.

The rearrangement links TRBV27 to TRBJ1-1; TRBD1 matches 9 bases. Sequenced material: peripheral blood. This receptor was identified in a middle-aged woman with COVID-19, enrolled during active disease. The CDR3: CASSPLGTGILMDTEAFF. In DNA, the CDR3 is TGTGCCAGCAGTCCCCTCGGGACAGGGATTTTGATGGACACTGAAGCTTTCTTT.